A selection of T cell receptor beta chains follows, all from one sample in a study of technical replicates of blood from a few donors. TCRdb's table, derived via immunoSEQ multiplex PCR, lists solely in-frame clones and lacks some. This table has approximately 87,000 clones, about 91% appearing once. The sample consisted of T cells isolated from PBMCs. These receptors were obtained from a human donor in good health. Some clones in this sample may be carry-over from other donors' samples. Both conserved end residues are part of each CDR3. Each record gives: D gene, J gene, V gene, CDR3 DNA, CDR3 protein. A D gene is named only where the DNA matches it firmly.

TRBD2 | TRBJ2-1 | TRBV7-3 | TGTGCCAGCAGCTCCCTGACTAGCGGGAGTCCCCATGAGCAGTTCTTC | CASSSLTSGSPHEQFF
NA | TRBJ2-1 | TRBV27 | TGTGCCAGCAGCCCATACAGGGAGTACAATGAGCAGTTCTTC | CASSPYREYNEQFF
NA | TRBJ2-2 | TRBV2 | TGTGCCAGCAGTGTACTAGAAAACACCGGGGAGCTGTTTTTT | CASSVLENTGELFF
NA | TRBJ1-5 | TRBV25-1 | TGTGCCAGCAGTGACATAACATATATCAACCCCCAGCATTTT | CASSDITYINPQHF
TRBD2 | TRBJ2-7 | TRBV9 | TGTGCCAGCAGCGTAGACCCTAGCGGGAGCCCTTACGAGCAGTACTTC | CASSVDPSGSPYEQYF
TRBD1 | TRBJ2-2 | TRBV2 | TGTGCCAGCAGACCCCGGGACAGTGGACATATCGGGGAGCTGTTTTTT | CASRPRDSGHIGELFF
NA | TRBJ1-5 | TRBV2 | TGTGCCAGCAGTCCTCAGGGTAGCAATCAGCCCCAGCATTTT | CASSPQGSNQPQHF
NA | TRBJ2-1 | TRBV19 | TGTGCCAGTAGATGGGAGAATGAGCAGTTCTTC | CASRWENEQFF
TRBD2 | TRBJ2-4 | TRBV9 | TGTGCCAGCAGCCCAAATGGGACTAGCGGGAGGGCCCGAACCAAAAACATTCAGTACTTC | CASSPNGTSGRARTKNIQYF
TRBD1 | TRBJ1-3 | TRBV30 | TGTGCCTGGAGTGCGGACAGGGTATTCCCCGGAAACACCATATATTTT | CAWSADRVFPGNTIYF
NA | TRBJ2-2 | TRBV28 | TGTGCCAGCAGTTTTCGGAACACCGGGGAGCTGTTTTTT | CASSFRNTGELFF
NA | TRBJ2-7 | TRBV28 | TGTGCCAGCAGAGGGGCTGACTACGAGCAGTACTTC | CASRGADYEQYF
TRBD1 | TRBJ2-1 | TRBV6-9 | TGTGCCAGCAGTCAGACAGGGCACTCCTACAATGAGCAGTTCTTC | CASSQTGHSYNEQFF
TRBD2 | TRBJ2-3 | TRBV4-2 | TGTGCCAGCAGCCAAGTCTTAACTAGCGTTGGCACAGATACGCAGTATTTT | CASSQVLTSVGTDTQYF
TRBD1 | TRBJ2-7 | TRBV10-3 | TGTGCCATCAGTGACCCGAGTATAGAAACAGGGGTCCACGAGCAGTACTTC | CAISDPSIETGVHEQYF
TRBD2 | TRBJ2-3 | TRBV5-4 | TGTGCCAGCAGCTTGCTAGCGGGAGGAGATACGCAGTATTTT | CASSLLAGGDTQYF
TRBD1 | TRBJ2-7 | TRBV4-1 | TGCGCCAGCAGCCAAGAGTTCAGCAGGGGGCACGAGCAGTACTTC | CASSQEFSRGHEQYF
NA | TRBJ2-7 | TRBV6-5 | TGTGCCAGCAGTTACGCTGACAGTTCCTACGAGCAGTACTTC | CASSYADSSYEQYF
NA | TRBJ1-1 | TRBV9 | TGTGCCAGCAGTCGGGAAAGGCGCACTGAAGCTTTCTTT | CASSRERRTEAFF
NA | TRBJ2-1 | TRBV7-9 | TGTGCCAGCAGCTTCGATCTCGTGGACAAGGAAAAGTTCTTC | CASSFDLVDKEKFF
NA | TRBJ1-1 | TRBV7-9 | TGTGCCAGCAGCTTAAACGGGAACACTGAAGCTTTCTTT | CASSLNGNTEAFF
TRBD1 | TRBJ2-3 | TRBV9 | TGTGCCAGCAGCGTAACAGGGGTAACAGATACGCAGTATTTT | CASSVTGVTDTQYF
TRBD1 | TRBJ1-3 | TRBV7-2 | TGTGCCAGCAGCGGACAGGGGAAAGCTGGAAACACCATATATTTT | CASSGQGKAGNTIYF
NA | TRBJ2-3 | TRBV9 | TGTGCCAGCAGCGTAGAGCAGGGGCTCACAGATACGCAGTATTTT | CASSVEQGLTDTQYF